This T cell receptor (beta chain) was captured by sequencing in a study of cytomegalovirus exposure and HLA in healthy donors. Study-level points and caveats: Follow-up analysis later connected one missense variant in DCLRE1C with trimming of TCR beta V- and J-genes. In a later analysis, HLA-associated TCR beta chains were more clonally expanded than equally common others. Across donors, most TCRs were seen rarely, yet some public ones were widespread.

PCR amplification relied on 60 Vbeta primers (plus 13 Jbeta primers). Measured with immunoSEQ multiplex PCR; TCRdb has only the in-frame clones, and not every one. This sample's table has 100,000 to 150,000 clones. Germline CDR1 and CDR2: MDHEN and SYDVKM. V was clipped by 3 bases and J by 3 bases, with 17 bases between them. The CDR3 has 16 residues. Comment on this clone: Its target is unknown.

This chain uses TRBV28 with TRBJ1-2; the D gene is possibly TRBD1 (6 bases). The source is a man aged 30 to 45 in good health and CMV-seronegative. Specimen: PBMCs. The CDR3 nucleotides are TGTGCCAGCAGTTTGGGCAGGGGTTCCCTTGACTATGGCTACACCTTC. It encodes CASSLGRGSLDYGYTF.